This entry is about one TCR beta chain. Antigen unknown. The data stem from a study of T cell responses to AZD1222 COVID-19 vaccine. Study-level points and caveats: Researchers took repertoire samples only after the peak T cell response had come. Seropositive at baseline were only a handful of AZD1222 recipients.

Second-dose intervals near 4 or 12 weeks were combined. Only in-frame clones appear in the TCRdb table, and some are missing; sequencing was by immunoSEQ multiplex PCR. This table has fewer than 120,000 clones, 94% appearing once. V lost 3 bases and J 0 bases, leaving 15 bases between the germline ends. CDR3 length equals 16 residues. The germline V gene encodes CDR1 LNHDA and CDR2 SQIVND (reference sequence). The chain uses TRBV19 and TRBJ2-7, with D unresolved. The receptor was derived from an adult who received the AZD1222 COVID-19 vaccine. The material sequenced was peripheral blood, taken 28 days after the second AZD1222 dose. The CDR3 loop reads CASSMGKLLGSYEQYF. The CDR3 DNA reads as TGTGCCAGTAGTATGGGGAAGCTGCTGGGCTCCTACGAGCAGTACTTC.